These T cell receptor beta chains were read from a single sample in a study of blood T cell repertoires in COVID-19. Only in-frame clones appear in the TCRdb table, and some are missing; sequencing was by immunoSEQ multiplex PCR. Among approximately 300,000 clones, more than 80% were seen once, and the ten largest hold roughly 3.3%. The sample comprised peripheral blood. The receptors originated from a woman in her thirties or forties with acute or convalescent COVID-19. Each CDR3 is given with its conserved first and last residue. D genes are given only for firm matches. Clone size appears in some rows only: once, few, many, or a class for an expanded clone.

D gene: -; clone size: -; J gene: TRBJ2-3; V gene: TRBV2; CDR3 DNA: TGTGCCAGCAGTGAGTCGGGTACGCAGTATTTT; CDR3 protein: CASSESGTQYF
D gene: -; clone size: once; J gene: TRBJ1-5; V gene: TRBV6-5; CDR3 DNA: TGTGCCAGCCGTCAGGAGGTCAATAGCAATCAGCCCCAGCATTTT; CDR3 protein: CASRQEVNSNQPQHF
D gene: -; clone size: -; J gene: TRBJ2-2; V gene: TRBV5-4; CDR3 DNA: TGTGCCAGCAGCCCGTGGGAGACCGGGGAGCTGTTTTTT; CDR3 protein: CASSPWETGELFF
D gene: -; clone size: -; J gene: TRBJ2-4; V gene: TRBV18; CDR3 DNA: TGTGCCAGCTCACCCCCCCCCGGGAACATTCAGTACTTC; CDR3 protein: CASSPPPGNIQYF
D gene: -; clone size: -; J gene: TRBJ2-3; V gene: TRBV9; CDR3 DNA: TGTGCCAGCAGCGTAGCTCCGGGGGGCCGAACAGATACGCAGTATTTT; CDR3 protein: CASSVAPGGRTDTQYF
D gene: -; clone size: -; J gene: TRBJ2-1; V gene: TRBV12-2; CDR3 DNA: TGTGCAAGTCGCTCTGTATGCCCAGGGGGCAAGGACTACAATGAGCAGTTCTTC; CDR3 protein: CASRSVCPGGKDYNEQFF
D gene: -; clone size: -; J gene: TRBJ1-3; V gene: TRBV6-5; CDR3 DNA: TGTGCCAGCACCCCGTCCTCTGGAAACACCATATATTTT; CDR3 protein: CASTPSSGNTIYF
D gene: -; clone size: -; J gene: TRBJ1-1; V gene: TRBV5-1; CDR3 DNA: TGCGCCAGCAGCGGCCCAAACAGGGATGAAGCTTTCTTT; CDR3 protein: CASSGPNRDEAFF
D gene: -; clone size: few; J gene: TRBJ1-5; V gene: TRBV6-6; CDR3 DNA: TGTGCCAGCAGTAGAGGGACAAGCAATCAGTCCCAGCATTTT; CDR3 protein: CASSRGTSNQSQHF
D gene: TRBD2; clone size: once; J gene: TRBJ2-3; V gene: TRBV7-2; CDR3 DNA: TGTGCCAGCAGCGGGACTAAACGGACTAGCCGGGTGGGCACAGATACGCAGTATTTT; CDR3 protein: CASSGTKRTSRVGTDTQYF
D gene: -; clone size: -; J gene: TRBJ1-3; V gene: TRBV6-5; CDR3 DNA: TGTGCCAGCAGTTACCGATGGGACACATCTGGAAACACCATATATTTT; CDR3 protein: CASSYRWDTSGNTIYF
D gene: -; clone size: -; J gene: TRBJ1-2; V gene: TRBV29-1; CDR3 DNA: TGCAGCGTTGAGAACGGAGCTAACTATGGCTACACCTTC; CDR3 protein: CSVENGANYGYTF
D gene: -; clone size: -; J gene: TRBJ1-5; V gene: TRBV19; CDR3 DNA: TGTGCCAGTAGGGCAGTCCGGCAGGCTTATAGCAATCAGCCCCAGCATTTT; CDR3 protein: CASRAVRQAYSNQPQHF
D gene: -; clone size: -; J gene: TRBJ1-2; V gene: TRBV14; CDR3 DNA: TGTGCCAGCAGCCGCAGGGACTACCGCTATGGCTACACCTTC; CDR3 protein: CASSRRDYRYGYTF
D gene: TRBD2; clone size: -; J gene: TRBJ2-2; V gene: TRBV6-6; CDR3 DNA: TGTGCCAGCACTACCAGCGGGGGGCCTATTACCGGGGAGCTGTTTTTT; CDR3 protein: CASTTSGGPITGELFF
D gene: TRBD1; clone size: -; J gene: TRBJ2-1; V gene: TRBV10-1; CDR3 DNA: TGCGCCAGCAGTGAGTATCAGGGGGCGAGTGAGCAGTTCTTC; CDR3 protein: CASSEYQGASEQFF
D gene: -; clone size: -; J gene: TRBJ1-5; V gene: TRBV19; CDR3 DNA: TGTGCCAGTAGTAGGCAGGGTCTGAGCAATCAGCCCCAGCATTTT; CDR3 protein: CASSRQGLSNQPQHF
D gene: -; clone size: -; J gene: TRBJ1-1; V gene: TRBV7-2; CDR3 DNA: TGTGCCAGCAGCTGGGGACCAGTACGGGGGATGAACACTGAAGCTTTCTTT; CDR3 protein: CASSWGPVRGMNTEAFF
D gene: -; clone size: -; J gene: TRBJ2-1; V gene: TRBV27; CDR3 DNA: TGTGCCAGCAGTTCGGGGATAGCAGCCTACAATGAGCAGTTCTTC; CDR3 protein: CASSSGIAAYNEQFF
D gene: -; clone size: once; J gene: TRBJ1-5; V gene: TRBV19; CDR3 DNA: TGTGCCAGTAGTATATTACTAAATCAGCCCCAGCATTTT; CDR3 protein: CASSILLNQPQHF
D gene: -; clone size: -; J gene: TRBJ2-3; V gene: TRBV18; CDR3 DNA: TGTGCCAGCTCACCACCTGGGCCGGTTGGAGATACGCAGTATTTT; CDR3 protein: CASSPPGPVGDTQYF
D gene: -; clone size: -; J gene: TRBJ1-1; V gene: TRBV6-6; CDR3 DNA: TGTGCCTCCAGACGGGGGGCGAACACTGAAGCTTTCTTT; CDR3 protein: CASRRGANTEAFF
D gene: -; clone size: once; J gene: TRBJ2-1; V gene: TRBV2; CDR3 DNA: TGTGCCAGCAGTTGGGGGGTAAGCCTAACCTACAATGAGCAGTTCTTC; CDR3 protein: CASSWGVSLTYNEQFF
D gene: TRBD1; clone size: -; J gene: TRBJ1-1; V gene: TRBV11-2; CDR3 DNA: TGTGCCAGCAGCCAACTCGGGGACAGGGCGAACACTGAAGCTTTCTTT; CDR3 protein: CASSQLGDRANTEAFF
D gene: -; clone size: -; J gene: TRBJ2-2; V gene: TRBV5-5; CDR3 DNA: TGTGCCAGCAGCTTGTATCAGGGCTCGGCCGGGGAGCTGTTTTTT; CDR3 protein: CASSLYQGSAGELFF
D gene: -; clone size: once; J gene: TRBJ1-5; V gene: TRBV18; CDR3 DNA: TGTGCCAGCTCACCAACCGGGAACCAGCCCCAGCATTTT; CDR3 protein: CASSPTGNQPQHF
D gene: -; clone size: -; J gene: TRBJ1-3; V gene: TRBV5-6; CDR3 DNA: TGTGCCAGCAGCCTCAGGGTCCCTGGAAACACCATATATTTT; CDR3 protein: CASSLRVPGNTIYF
D gene: TRBD1; clone size: -; J gene: TRBJ1-1; V gene: TRBV19; CDR3 DNA: TGTGCCAGTAGTCAAGAACACAGGGGGCCTGAAGCTTTCTTT; CDR3 protein: CASSQEHRGPEAFF
D gene: TRBD1; clone size: -; J gene: TRBJ1-5; V gene: TRBV27; CDR3 DNA: TGTGCCAGCAGCCGCACAGGGGGCTATCAGCCCCAGCATTTT; CDR3 protein: CASSRTGGYQPQHF
D gene: TRBD2; clone size: -; J gene: TRBJ2-5; V gene: TRBV5-1; CDR3 DNA: TGCGCCAGCAGCGAACAACCTGGGACTAGCGGGGTTGGAGAGACCCAGTACTTC; CDR3 protein: CASSEQPGTSGVGETQYF
D gene: TRBD1; clone size: -; J gene: TRBJ1-2; V gene: TRBV3-1/TRBV3-2; CDR3 DNA: TGTGCCAGCAGCCAAGACCCTTGGGACAGGGGGCGCGTCTACACCTTC; CDR3 protein: CASSQDPWDRGRVYTF
D gene: -; clone size: -; J gene: TRBJ1-3; V gene: TRBV5-4; CDR3 DNA: TGTGCCAGCAGCTTGGGTCTGGGGCCATACTCTGGAAACACCATATATTTT; CDR3 protein: CASSLGLGPYSGNTIYF
D gene: TRBD1; clone size: -; J gene: TRBJ1-1; V gene: TRBV19; CDR3 DNA: TGTGCCAGTAGTATAGGGACAGGGTCCCTGAACACTGAAGCTTTCTTT; CDR3 protein: CASSIGTGSLNTEAFF
D gene: TRBD1; clone size: -; J gene: TRBJ1-2; V gene: TRBV2; CDR3 DNA: TGTGCCAGCAGTGACCGGGGGGGGACAGGGAGCTATGGCTACACCTTC; CDR3 protein: CASSDRGGTGSYGYTF
D gene: -; clone size: once; J gene: TRBJ1-1; V gene: TRBV24-1; CDR3 DNA: TGTGCCACCTGTCAGGAGGGGACCGGTGAAGCTTTCTTT; CDR3 protein: CATCQEGTGEAFF
D gene: -; clone size: once; J gene: TRBJ1-1; V gene: TRBV7-9; CDR3 DNA: TGTGCCAGCAGCCCCAGGAGGGCCCAGAACACTGAAGCTTTCTTT; CDR3 protein: CASSPRRAQNTEAFF
D gene: TRBD1; clone size: many; J gene: TRBJ2-6; V gene: TRBV7-9; CDR3 DNA: TGTGCCAGCAGCCGAAGGACAGGGGGGACCTCTGGGGCCAACGTCCTGACTTTC; CDR3 protein: CASSRRTGGTSGANVLTF
D gene: TRBD2; clone size: -; J gene: TRBJ2-5; V gene: TRBV2; CDR3 DNA: TGTGCCAGCAGGGGACTAGCGGTCCAAGAGACCCAGTACTTC; CDR3 protein: CASRGLAVQETQYF
D gene: -; clone size: -; J gene: TRBJ2-1; V gene: TRBV19; CDR3 DNA: TGTGCCAGTAGTAGGGCGTCAGTCAATGAGCAGTTCTTC; CDR3 protein: CASSRASVNEQFF
D gene: -; clone size: -; J gene: TRBJ1-2; V gene: TRBV10-3; CDR3 DNA: TGTGCCACCGCCGGGACTGAGGCAACTAACTATGGCTACACCTTC; CDR3 protein: CATAGTEATNYGYTF
D gene: -; clone size: -; J gene: TRBJ1-4; V gene: TRBV20-1; CDR3 DNA: TGCAGTGGCGGGGGTAATGAAAAACTGTTTTTT; CDR3 protein: CSGGGNEKLFF